These 6 T cell receptor beta chains share one sample of origin, sequenced in a study of a mutant IDH1 vaccine in newly diagnosed glioma. As to time point: week 47, end of study. A 20-mer mutant IDH1 peptide at 300 ug was injected subcutaneously with topical imiquimod. Here immunoSEQ multiplex PCR was the method, and the copy in TCRdb shows in-frame clones only, minus some. Here the sample spans some 50,000 clones, approximately 64% being singletons. No antigens are known for them. Material: peripheral blood mononuclear cells (PBMCs), obtained from a glioma patient whose treatment included an IDH1 peptide vaccine. These receptors were collected from a man aged 40-49 years with glioma. Some clones in this sample may be carry-over from other donors' samples.

The V gene is TRBV9, the J gene TRBJ1-3; D is possibly TRBD1 (5 bases). Germline lookup yields CDR1 SGDLS and CDR2 YYNGEE. Trimming pared 3 bases from V and 4 bases from J, leaving 14 bases between. This CDR3 contains 15 residues. The CDR3 nucleotides are TGTGCCAGCAGCGCCCTTCAGGGCCAGGGAAACACCATATATTTT. Encoded protein: CASSALQGQGNTIYF.

The rearrangement uses TRBV10-3 and TRBJ1-1; D is ambiguous. The CDR3 runs to 17 residues. The germline V gene encodes CDR1 ENHRY and CDR2 SYGVKD. The germline V and J ends were trimmed by 0 bases and 0 bases, with 14 bases remaining between them. The CDR3 sequence: CAISESHPGSMNTEAFF. The CDR3 DNA reads TGTGCCATCAGTGAGTCTCACCCGGGATCCATGAACACTGAAGCTTTCTTT.

This clone was detected ten times or more. The rearrangement joins TRBV7-6 to TRBJ2-2; unclear D gene. The CDR3 totals 11 residues. V lost 5 bases, J lost 10 bases, and 8 bases lay in between. The germline V gene encodes CDR1 SGHVS and CDR2 FNYEAQ. CDR3 sequence (DNA): TGTGCCAGCAGCGCCGCAGCGGAGCTGTTTTTT. Translation gives CASSAAAELFF.

This CDR3 is CASSYDWTGSSPLHF. The CDR3 nucleotides read TGTGCCAGCAGTTACGATTGGACAGGAAGTTCACCCCTCCACTTT. The chain employs TRBV6-5 and TRBJ1-6, with 7 positions matching TRBD1. In germline, CDR1 is MNHEY, CDR2 SVGAGI. The V gene end was trimmed by 2 bases and the J gene end by 9 bases; junction bases not matched to a gene: 7. The CDR3 has 15 residues.

This clone appeared once. The chain recombines TRBV29-1 with TRBJ2-7; D not certain. Germline assignment: CDR1 SQVTM and CDR2 ANQGSEA. The CDR3 consists of 12 residues. Trimming cost V 2 bases and J 3 bases, with 8 bases left between them. This CDR3 reads CSVELSGYEQYF. CDR3 bases: TGCAGCGTTGAACTTTCCGGCTACGAGCAGTACTTC.

The chain couples TRBV11-2 to TRBJ2-5, with TRBD2 matching 10 bases. The V and J ends lost 1 base and 1 base, in that order; junction bases with no gene match: 3. CDR3 size: 16 residues. Germline V gene lookup returns CDR1 SGHAT and CDR2 FQNNGV. The CDR3 DNA follows: TGTGCCAGCAGCTTAGGGTCTAGCGGGGGCCAAGAGACCCAGTACTTC. It is translated as CASSLGSSGGQETQYF.